The 17 T cell receptor beta chains below come from one sample, sequenced in a study of blood T cell repertoires in COVID-19. Repertoires were generated with immunoSEQ multiplex PCR, while TCRdb's copy carries only in-frame clones and drops some. The sample includes 75,000 or so clones, around 88% of them seen just once. Material for sequencing was peripheral blood. These receptors all stem from a woman aged 80 or over with active or convalescent COVID-19.

This clone has more than one count but fewer than ten. The chain is built from TRBV7-2 and TRBJ2-1, with D possibly matching TRBD2 (6 bases). Germline values: CDR1 SGHTA, CDR2 FQGNSA. The CDR3 spans 18 residues. Trimming removed 10 bases at V and 9 bases at J, with 34 bases between. The CDR3 bases are TGTGCCACCCAGTCTACTAGCCCCCAGCAGGTTCGAACAGGTGAGCAGTTCTTC. Protein sequence: CATQSTSPQQVRTGEQFF.

As concerns this clone: One junction end does not reproduce the germline sequence, and a read error may be involved. J is TRBJ2-6 and V is TRBV5-1; unclear D gene. From germline, CDR1 is SGHRS and CDR2 YFSETQ. CDR3 length equals 14 residues. For the CDR3, the DNA is TGCGCCAGCAGTTTGGGTTCGGGGGCCAACGTCCTGACTTTC. It translates to CASSLGSGANVLTF.

The sample holds a few counts of this clone. The chain joins TRBV28 to TRBJ1-6, with D hard to call. The CDR3 totals 13 residues. Germline CDR1 is MDHEN and CDR2 is SYDVKM. V was clipped by 5 bases and J by 7 bases, with 9 bases between them. The CDR3, as DNA: TGTGCCAGCAGTCCACAACAAAATTCACCCCTCCACTTT. Translating gives CASSPQQNSPLHF.

This clone was found once. CDR3 DNA: TGTGCCAGCAGCGCCGGACAGGGGAGTGGGACCGGGGAGCTGTTTTTT. This encodes CASSAGQGSGTGELFF. This rearrangement joins TRBV11-2 to TRBJ2-2; 9 bases match TRBD1. V gave up 5 bases and J gave up 5 bases; unmatched junction bases: 9. The CDR3 spans 16 residues. CDR1 is SGHAT and CDR2 is FQNNGV in the germline V gene.

This sequence joins TRBV28 and TRBJ2-1; TRBD2 matches at 12 bases. The V gene's germline CDR1 is MDHEN and CDR2 SYDVKM. Trimming cost V 4 bases and J 3 bases; bases outside gene matches: 4. This CDR3 is built from 16 residues. The CDR3 loop is CASSSAGLAGYNEQFF. The CDR3 DNA is TGTGCCAGCAGTTCCGCGGGACTAGCGGGCTACAATGAGCAGTTCTTC.

The rearrangement uses TRBV4-3 and TRBJ2-3, with a weak D call TRBD2 (7 bases). Trimming pared 4 bases from V and 4 bases from J, leaving 15 bases between. The CDR3 spans 15 residues. CDR1 is LGHNA and CDR2 is YSLEER in the germline V gene. The CDR3 here is CASSRGLGGADTQYF. For the CDR3, the DNA is TGCGCCAGCAGCCGGGGGCTGGGAGGGGCAGATACGCAGTATTTT.

The chain carries TRBV19 and TRBJ1-6; TRBD1 aligns across 7 bases. The junction had 9 bases not matched to a gene; V was cut back by 4 bases and J by 0 bases. The CDR3 runs to 18 residues. Germline assignment: CDR1 LNHDA and CDR2 SQIVND (reference sequence). The CDR3 here is CASSTGQRKSSYNSPLHF. In DNA, the CDR3 is TGTGCCAGTAGTACGGGACAGCGGAAAAGCTCCTATAATTCACCCCTCCACTTT.

This clone came up a few times. The CDR3 region has the DNA TGTGCCAGCAGTCTTTCGGCAGGGGGTCTTAACTATGGCTACACCTTC. This translates into CASSLSAGGLNYGYTF. The chain uses TRBV28 and TRBJ1-2; 7 nucleotides agree with TRBD1. Trimming removed 5 bases from V and 1 base from J; junction bases left unmatched: 10. The V gene's germline CDR1 is MDHEN and CDR2 SYDVKM. The CDR3 sequence is 16 residues long.

The genes are TRBV7-8 and TRBJ2-5; 12 bases match TRBD2. J lost 2 bases, V lost 5 bases, and 3 bases had no gene match. The CDR3 is 15 residues long. Germline V gene data show CDR1 as SGHVS and CDR2 as FQNEAQ. The CDR3 loop reads CASSQGLAGQETQYF. CDR3 nucleotides: TGTGCCAGCAGCCAAGGACTAGCGGGGCAAGAGACCCAGTACTTC.

This clone was found a few times. The chain is built from TRBV4-1 and TRBJ1-1; 12 bases fit TRBD1. V dropped 5 bases and J dropped 4; count of bases not matched to a gene: 5. Germline V gene lookup returns CDR1 MGHRA and CDR2 YSYEKL. The CDR3 has 15 residues. CDR3 DNA sequence: TGCGCCAGCAGCAAGGGACAGGGGGCTGGCACTGAAGCTTTCTTT. Translation gives CASSKGQGAGTEAFF.

The chain uses TRBV29-1 and TRBJ1-2, with TRBD1 identical over 7 bases. The CDR3 loop spans 12 amino acids. The V segment lost 7 bases and the J segment 3 bases; nucleotides outside the gene matches: 5. Germline CDR1 SQVTM, CDR2 ANQGSEA. This CDR3 is CSGIRGDYGYTF. The CDR3 bases are TGCAGCGGGATCAGGGGGGACTATGGCTACACCTTC.

This chain joins TRBV4-2 and TRBJ2-3, with TRBD2 matching over 7 bases. The CDR3 spans 15 residues. Germline-derived CDR1 and CDR2 are LGHNA and YNFKEQ. With 5 bases clipped from V and 2 bases from J, the junction kept 7 bases outside the gene matches. The CDR3 protein is CASSGTAGDTDTQYF. The CDR3 DNA is TGTGCCAGCAGCGGGACCGCGGGGGACACAGATACGCAGTATTTT.

V usage is TRBV5-1 and J usage is TRBJ1-2, with 7 bases lining up with TRBD1. V gave up 0 bases and J gave up 3 bases; unmatched junction bases: 5. The CDR3 loop spans 15 amino acids. Germline V gene lookup returns CDR1 SGHRS and CDR2 YFSETQ. The CDR3 nucleotides read TGCGCCAGCAGCTTGGTTTCAGGGGGATACTATGGCTACACCTTC. Its protein is CASSLVSGGYYGYTF.

The J gene is TRBJ2-2, the V gene TRBV28, with 9 bases that match TRBD2. V trimming: 2 bases; J trimming: 4 bases; junction bases outside the gene matches: 5. The CDR3 is made up of 16 amino acids. The germline V gene encodes CDR1 MDHEN and CDR2 SYDVKM. CDR3 nucleotides: TGTGCCAGCAGTTTAGCGGGAGGGATCGGCACCGGGGAGCTGTTTTTT. Translating gives CASSLAGGIGTGELFF.

The sample holds a few counts of this clone. The chain joins TRBV5-1 to TRBJ2-3; 14 bases line up with TRBD2. The V and J ends lost 4 bases and 4 bases, in that order; junction bases with no gene match: 2. The CDR3 contains 15 residues. Germline assignment: CDR1 SGHRS and CDR2 YFSETQ. The CDR3 loop reads CASSPTSGRADTQYF. DNA for the CDR3: TGCGCCAGCAGCCCGACTAGCGGGAGGGCAGATACGCAGTATTTT.

This clone is labeled medium-sized (0.01 to 0.1%). J is TRBJ2-3 and V is TRBV9; 13 bases map to TRBD2. CDR1 is SGDLS and CDR2 is YYNGEE in the germline V gene. Unmatched junction bases numbered 6, after V lost 5 bases and J lost 6 bases. This CDR3 region has 15 residues. In DNA form, the CDR3 reads TGTGCCAGCAGTGATGAACTAGCGGGAGGGGATACGCAGTATTTT. Amino acids: CASSDELAGGDTQYF.

The chain recombines TRBV3-1 (or the pseudogene TRBV3-2) with TRBJ2-7; TRBD2 matches at 12 bases. V dropped 6 bases and J dropped 7; count of bases not matched to a gene: 7. The germline gives CDR1 LGHDT, CDR2 YNNKEL (reference sequence). The CDR3 covers 14 residues. The CDR3 coding sequence is TGTGCCAGCAGTCGGACTAGCGGGATTAGTGAGCAGTACTTC. It yields the protein CASSRTSGISEQYF.